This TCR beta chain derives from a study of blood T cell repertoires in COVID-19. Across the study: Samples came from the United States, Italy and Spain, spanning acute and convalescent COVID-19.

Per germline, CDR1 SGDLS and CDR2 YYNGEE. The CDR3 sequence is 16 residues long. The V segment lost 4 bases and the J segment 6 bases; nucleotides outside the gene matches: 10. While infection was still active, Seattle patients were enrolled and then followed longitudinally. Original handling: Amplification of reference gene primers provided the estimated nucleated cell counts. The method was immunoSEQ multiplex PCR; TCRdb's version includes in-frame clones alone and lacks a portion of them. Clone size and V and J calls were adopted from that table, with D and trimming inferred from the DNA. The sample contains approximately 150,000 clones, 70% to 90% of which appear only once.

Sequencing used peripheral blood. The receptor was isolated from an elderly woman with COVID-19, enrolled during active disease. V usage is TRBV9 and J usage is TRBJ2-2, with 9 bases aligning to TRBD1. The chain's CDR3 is CASSRSGGQGSGELFF. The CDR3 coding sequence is TGTGCCAGCAGCCGATCTGGGGGACAGGGCTCCGGGGAGCTGTTTTTT.